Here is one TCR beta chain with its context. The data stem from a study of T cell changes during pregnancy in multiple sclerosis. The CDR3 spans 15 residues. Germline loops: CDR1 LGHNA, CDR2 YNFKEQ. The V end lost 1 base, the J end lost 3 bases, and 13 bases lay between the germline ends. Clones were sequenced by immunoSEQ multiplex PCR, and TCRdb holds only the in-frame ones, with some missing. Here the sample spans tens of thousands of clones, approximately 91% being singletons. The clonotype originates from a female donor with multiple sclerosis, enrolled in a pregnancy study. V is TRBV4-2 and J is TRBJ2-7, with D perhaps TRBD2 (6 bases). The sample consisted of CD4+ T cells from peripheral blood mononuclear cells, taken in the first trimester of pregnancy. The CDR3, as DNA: TGTGCCAGCAGCCAAGTCGCGGGGACCCTCTACGAGCAGTACTTC. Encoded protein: CASSQVAGTLYEQYF.